Shown below are 4 T cell receptor beta chains from a single sample sequenced in a study of cytotoxic CD8 clonotypes in ibrutinib-treated CLL. Method: immunoSEQ multiplex PCR; TCRdb's copy keeps in-frame clones and lacks some. The sample holds about 200,000 clones; about 75% are singletons and the top ten take 5.9%. The sample was PBMCs, taken after 12 months of ibrutinib treatment. These receptors originate from a human donor with chronic lymphocytic leukemia.

This clone was detected ten times or more. J is TRBJ1-1 and V is TRBV18; D call uncertain. With 5 bases removed from V and 10 bases from J, the gap between germline ends came to 17 bases. Germline CDR1 KGHSH, CDR2 LQKENI. The CDR3 contains 13 residues. CDR3 sequence: CASSEDQNGRAFF. The CDR3 DNA follows: TGTGCCAGCTCAGAAGACCAAAACGGGAGAGCTTTCTTT.

V gene TRBV9 combines with J gene TRBJ2-1; 7 bases agree with TRBD2. CDR3 length: 16 amino acids. V lost 4 bases, J lost 5 bases, and 12 bases stayed unmatched. Germline-derived CDR1 and CDR2 are SGDLS and YYNGEE. CDR3 sequence reads: CASSLIPTSTDNEQFF. In DNA form, the CDR3 reads TGTGCCAGCAGCCTTATTCCGACTAGCACTGACAATGAGCAGTTCTTC.

The CDR3 region has the DNA TGTGCCAGCAGCTCCGGACAGGGGAGGGCCTACGAGCAGTACTTC. It translates to CASSSGQGRAYEQYF. The chain employs TRBV11-2 and TRBJ2-7; TRBD1 aligns across 9 bases. The CDR3 totals 15 residues. V lost 4 bases to trimming and J lost 2 bases; unmatched junction nucleotides: 6. Looked up from germline, CDR1 is SGHAT and CDR2 is FQNNGV.

The chain uses TRBV10-2 and TRBJ2-3; D is ambiguous. V dropped 3 bases and J dropped 5 bases, with 12 bases sitting between them. The CDR3 consists of 14 residues. Germline V CDR1 and CDR2: WSHSY, SAAADI. CDR3 sequence: CASSDGVSQDTQYF. CDR3 DNA: TGCGCCAGCAGTGATGGCGTAAGTCAAGATACGCAGTATTTT.